The rows below give T cell receptor beta chains drawn from one sample of a study of cytomegalovirus exposure and HLA in healthy donors. Only in-frame clones appear in the TCRdb table, and some are missing; sequencing was by immunoSEQ multiplex PCR. The table has 100,000 to 150,000 clones, more than 95% seen once; the top ten hold about 1.7%. Sequenced material: PBMCs. All receptors come from a man aged 18 to 30 in good health and CMV-seronegative. CDR3s include the opening cysteine and the closing phenylalanine or tryptophan. D genes are given only for firm matches. Not all rows give a size; the values are once, few, many and, for expanded clones, a class.

CDR3: CASSRTGGSGANVLTF
DNA: TGTGCCAGCAGCCGGACAGGGGGTTCTGGGGCCAACGTCCTGACTTTC
D: TRBD1
V: TRBV5-4
size: -
J: TRBJ2-6

CDR3: CASSPRLAGGVTDTQYF
DNA: TGTGCCAGCTCACCGCGACTAGCGGGAGGGGTCACAGATACGCAGTATTTT
D: TRBD2
V: TRBV18
size: -
J: TRBJ2-3

CDR3: CSVADGGAINQPQHF
DNA: TGCAGCGTGGCTGACGGAGGGGCTATTAATCAGCCCCAGCATTTT
D: -
V: TRBV29-1
size: -
J: TRBJ1-5

CDR3: CATSRTVLREQYF
DNA: TGTGCCACCAGCCGGACAGTGCTTCGGGAGCAGTACTTC
D: -
V: TRBV15
size: -
J: TRBJ2-7

CDR3: CASSLDGGVSNQPQHF
DNA: TGTGCCAGCAGCTTGGATGGGGGCGTAAGCAATCAGCCCCAGCATTTT
D: -
V: TRBV5-4
size: -
J: TRBJ1-5

CDR3: CASSYGLAGVLDTQYF
DNA: TGTGCCAGCAGTTATGGGCTAGCGGGAGTTTTAGATACGCAGTATTTT
D: TRBD2
V: TRBV27
size: -
J: TRBJ2-3

CDR3: CASSLRIQANYGYTF
DNA: TGTGCCAGCAGCTTACGAATACAGGCTAACTATGGCTACACCTTC
D: -
V: TRBV11-2
size: -
J: TRBJ1-2

CDR3: CASSQGLAGEWRQETQYF
DNA: TGTGCCAGCAGCCAGGGACTAGCGGGAGAATGGCGTCAAGAGACCCAGTACTTC
D: TRBD2
V: TRBV4-2
size: -
J: TRBJ2-5

CDR3: CASSLGLAGGGYEQFF
DNA: TGTGCTAGCAGCTTAGGCCTAGCGGGAGGGGGGTATGAGCAGTTCTTC
D: TRBD2
V: TRBV7-7
size: -
J: TRBJ2-1

CDR3: CASSELAGGTSTDTQYF
DNA: TGTGCCAGCAGTGAACTAGCGGGGGGAACTAGCACAGATACGCAGTATTTT
D: TRBD2
V: TRBV2
size: -
J: TRBJ2-3

CDR3: CASSLSPEEGNQPQHF
DNA: TGTGCCAGCAGTTTATCCCCAGAAGAGGGCAATCAGCCCCAGCATTTT
D: -
V: TRBV28
size: -
J: TRBJ1-5

CDR3: CASSLVGSGNTIYF
DNA: TGTGCCAGCAGCTTAGTAGGGAGTGGAAACACCATATATTTT
D: -
V: TRBV7-2
size: -
J: TRBJ1-3

CDR3: CASSLVSGRASRELFF
DNA: TGTGCCAGCAGCTTAGTTTCGGGCAGGGCGAGCAGGGAGCTGTTTTTT
D: -
V: TRBV11-2
size: -
J: TRBJ2-2

CDR3: CASSDLDKNTGELFF
DNA: TGTGCCAGCAGCGACCTCGACAAGAACACCGGGGAGCTGTTTTTT
D: -
V: TRBV5-4
size: -
J: TRBJ2-2

CDR3: CASSLGTGYSGNTIYF
DNA: TGCGCCAGCAGCTTGGGGACGGGATACTCTGGAAACACCATATATTTT
D: -
V: TRBV5-1
size: few
J: TRBJ1-3

CDR3: CASSVVVSGEQFF
DNA: TGTGCCAGCAGCGTAGTCGTGAGTGGTGAGCAGTTCTTC
D: -
V: TRBV9
size: -
J: TRBJ2-1

CDR3: CASGLAGEMKGYTF
DNA: TGTGCTAGTGGTTTGGCCGGGGAGATGAAGGGCTACACCTTC
D: -
V: TRBV12-5
size: -
J: TRBJ1-2

CDR3: CASTLGQAYYEQYF
DNA: TGTGCCAGCACTTTAGGACAGGCCTACTACGAGCAGTACTTC
D: TRBD1
V: TRBV2
size: -
J: TRBJ2-7

CDR3: CASSLDGKGRGNEQFF
DNA: TGTGCCAGCAGCTTAGACGGTAAGGGTAGGGGCAATGAGCAGTTCTTC
D: -
V: TRBV7-2
size: -
J: TRBJ2-1

CDR3: CAWNPGGNTIYF
DNA: TGTGCCTGGAACCCGGGAGGAAACACCATATATTTT
D: -
V: TRBV30
size: -
J: TRBJ1-3

CDR3: CASSSLRDRVLAKNIQYF
DNA: TGTGCCAGCAGTTCGCTCCGGGACAGGGTTCTAGCCAAAAACATTCAGTACTTC
D: TRBD1
V: TRBV27
size: -
J: TRBJ2-4

CDR3: CASSPSQGIMNTEAFF
DNA: TGCGCCAGCAGCCCAAGTCAGGGTATAATGAACACTGAAGCTTTCTTT
D: -
V: TRBV5-1
size: once
J: TRBJ1-1